This T cell receptor (beta chain) was sequenced for a study of PD-1 blockade in classical Hodgkin lymphoma. Profiled with immunoSEQ multiplex PCR; TCRdb holds only in-frame clones, not every one. The sample carries around 20,000 clones, roughly three quarters recorded once. Every patient had relapsed following autologous stem cell transplantation, and cohorts differed in brentuximab vedotin exposure. There are 18 residues in the CDR3. CDR1 and CDR2 from the germline V gene are SGDLS and YYNGEE. V lost 0 bases and J 0 bases, leaving 17 bases between the germline ends. The sequenced sample was peripheral blood mononuclear cells (PBMCs), obtained before the second cycle of nivolumab. This sequence was found in a human donor with classical Hodgkin lymphoma. This chain joins TRBV9 and TRBJ2-3, with D unclear. In nucleotides, the CDR3 is TGTGCCAGCAGCGTAGCTACGGCAGGCATCACTAGCACAGATACGCAGTATTTT. Protein: CASSVATAGITSTDTQYF. The variable domain in full, completed from reference TRBV9 and TRBJ2-3, reads DSGVTQTPKHLITATGQRVTLRCSPRSGDLSVYWYQQSLDQGLQFLIQYYNGEERAKGNILERFSAQQFPDLHSELNLSSLELGDSALYFCASSVATAGITSTDTQYFGPGTRLTVL.